The present entry profiles one T cell receptor (beta chain) with its context. Its matching antigen is unknown. The sample originates from a study of blood T cells in healthy people across ages. Germline loops: CDR1 SGHTA, CDR2 FQGTGA. The CDR3 consists of 16 residues. Trimming left V 5 bases short and J 3 bases short, with 17 bases between. Using a J-beta primer mix together with a sample-barcoded 5' primer, a second PCR was run for roughly 7 to 11 cycles. Each cDNA molecule carried a tag from a template-switch adaptor that contained 12 random nucleotides. Individual samples furnished no less than 2.5 million CDR3-containing paired-end reads apiece. TCRdb reprocessed the 5' RACE reads with MiXCR, giving one entry per CDR3 protein. The top ten hold under 30% of the sample, which has 780,000 or so distinct CDR3 sequences, just over 55% seen once. Study findings and constraints: Measured against age, TCR beta diversity per million T cells decreased in a roughly linear manner.

The V call is TRBV7-3, the J call TRBJ2-1, with D perhaps being TRBD1 or TRBD2 (5 bases each). Specimen: blood. This clonotype was sampled from a man aged 40-49 years in good health. The DNA of the CDR3 is TGTGCCAGCAGCGTCTTTTCCGGGACCGTCTACAATGAGCAGTTCTTC. Its translation is CASSVFSGTVYNEQFF.